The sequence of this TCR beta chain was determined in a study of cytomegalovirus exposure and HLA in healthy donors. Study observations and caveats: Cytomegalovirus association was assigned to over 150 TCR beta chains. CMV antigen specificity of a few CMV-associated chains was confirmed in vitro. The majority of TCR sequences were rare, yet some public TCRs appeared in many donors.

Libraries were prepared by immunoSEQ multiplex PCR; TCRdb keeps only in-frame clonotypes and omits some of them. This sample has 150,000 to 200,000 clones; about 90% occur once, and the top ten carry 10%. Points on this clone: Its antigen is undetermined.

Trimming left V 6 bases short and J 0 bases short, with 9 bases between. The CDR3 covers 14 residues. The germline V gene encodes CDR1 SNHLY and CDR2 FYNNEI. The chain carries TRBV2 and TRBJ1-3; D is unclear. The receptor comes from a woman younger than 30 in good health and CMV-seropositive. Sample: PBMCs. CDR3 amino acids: CASRQQFSGNTIYF. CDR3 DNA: TGTGCCAGCAGACAACAGTTCTCTGGAAACACCATATATTTT. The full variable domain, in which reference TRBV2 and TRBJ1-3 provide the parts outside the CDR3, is EPEVTQTPSHQVTQMGQEVILRCVPISNHLYFYWYRQILGQKVEFLVSFYNNEISEKSEIFDDQFSVERPDGSNFTLKIRSTKLEDSAMYFCASRQQFSGNTIYFGEGSWLTVV.